These 5 T cell receptor beta chains share one sample of origin, sequenced in a study of tumor-infiltrating lymphocytes in primary liver carcinoma. Investigators took RNA and DNA out together from about 20-30 mg of unsorted bulk tissue. cDNA specific to TCR beta was made from 450 to 500 ng of total RNA, with a constant-region primer employed for priming. Investigators got TCR beta libraries out of three nested multiplex PCR rounds, done with slightly modified ARM-PCR. TRBV1-TRBV30 forward primers paired with a C-beta reverse primer drove the first two PCR rounds, about 10 cycles each. In TCRdb, the multiplex PCR reads were re-called with MiXCR into one record per CDR3 protein. Here the sample spans 50,000 to 60,000 distinct CDR3 sequences, 60% to 80% being singletons. The sequenced sample consisted of liver tumor tissue from sampling region 5. Documented subset: tumor region T5, tumor centre. These TCRs come from a man aged 35-49 years with primary liver carcinoma and hepatitis B virus infection.

In regard to this clonotype: A read error may produce the germline difference seen at one junction end. The chain combines TRBV7-8 with TRBJ2-3, with 8 nucleotides matching TRBD1. CDR3 length equals 16 residues. The V gene's germline CDR1 is SGHVS and CDR2 FQNEAQ. CDR3 sequence (DNA): TGTGTCAGCAGCTCAACAGGGGGGAGATGTTCGGATACGCAGTATTTT. Amino acids: CVSSSTGGRCSDTQYF. Drawing the rest from reference TRBV7-8 and TRBJ2-3, the complete variable domain is GAGVSQSPRYKVAKRGQDVALRCDPISGHVSLFWYQQALGQGPEFLTYFQNEAQLDKSGLPSDRFFAERPEGSVSTLKIQRTQQEDSAVYLCVSSSTGGRCSDTQYFGPGTRLTVL.

To note about this clonotype: Sequence at one end of the junction differs from germline and may be a read error. The gene calls are TRBV30 and TRBJ2-2; D ambiguous. The V gene's germline CDR1 is GTSNPN and CDR2 SVGIG (reference sequence). The CDR3 has 12 amino acids. The CDR3 bases are TGTGCCTGGGACATAAACACCTGGGAGCTGTTTTTT. It translates to CAWDINTWELFF. The full variable domain, rest sourced from reference TRBV30 and TRBJ2-2, is SQTIHQWPATLVQPVGSPLSLECTVEGTSNPNLYWYRQAAGRGLQLLFYSVGIGQISSEVPQNLSASRPQDRQFILSSKKLLLSDSGFYLCAWDINTWELFFGEGSRLTVL.

On this clonotype: One end of the junction does not line up with germline, which may come from a read error. The V and J genes are TRBV11-1 and TRBJ2-7, with D possibly TRBD1 on 5 matching bases. From germline, CDR1 is SGHAT and CDR2 FQDESV (reference sequence). CDR3 length: 16 residues. CDR3 amino acids: CAGSLRIRASLGEQYF. The CDR3 DNA is TGTGCCGGCAGCCTGCGCATCAGGGCATCCCTTGGGGAGCAGTACTTC.

Details on this clonotype: An end of the junction differs from the germline gene, which may be a read error. The rearrangement joins TRBV6-6 to TRBJ1-1; maybe TRBD1 (5 bases). This CDR3 is 13 amino acids long. The V gene's germline CDR1 is MNHNY and CDR2 SVGAGI (reference sequence). CDR3 coding DNA: TGTGCCAGCAGCACAAGAGGGACTACTGAAGTTTTCTTT. This gives the protein CASSTRGTTEVFF.

Notes on this clonotype: Its ends do not fully match the called genes, so a read error is possible. V is TRBV7-9 and J is TRBJ1-2; D remains unclear. Germline V gene data show CDR1 as SEHNR and CDR2 as FQNEAQ (reference sequence). CDR3 size: 14 residues. DNA of the CDR3: TGTGCCGGCAGCGCACAAGCAACTAACTATGGCTACACCTTC. Amino acids: CAGSAQATNYGYTF.